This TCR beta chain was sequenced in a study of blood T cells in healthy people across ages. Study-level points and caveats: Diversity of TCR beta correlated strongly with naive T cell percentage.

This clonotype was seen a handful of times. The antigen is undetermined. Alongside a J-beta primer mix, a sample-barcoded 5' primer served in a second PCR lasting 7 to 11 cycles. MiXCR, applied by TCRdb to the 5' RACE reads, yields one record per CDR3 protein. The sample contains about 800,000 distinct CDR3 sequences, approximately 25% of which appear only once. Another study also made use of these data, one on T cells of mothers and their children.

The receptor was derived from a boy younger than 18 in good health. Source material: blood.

The CDR3 coding sequence is TGTGCCAGCAGTTACCTTTCGGACGGAGGCTACACCTTC. Residues: CASSYLSDGGYTF. The V gene is TRBV6-2 or TRBV6-3, the J gene TRBJ1-2; no reliable D call. This CDR3 spans 13 amino acids. Trimming stripped 2 bases from V and 8 bases from J, with 12 bases between. Germline V lookup: CDR1 MNHEY, CDR2 SVGEGT.